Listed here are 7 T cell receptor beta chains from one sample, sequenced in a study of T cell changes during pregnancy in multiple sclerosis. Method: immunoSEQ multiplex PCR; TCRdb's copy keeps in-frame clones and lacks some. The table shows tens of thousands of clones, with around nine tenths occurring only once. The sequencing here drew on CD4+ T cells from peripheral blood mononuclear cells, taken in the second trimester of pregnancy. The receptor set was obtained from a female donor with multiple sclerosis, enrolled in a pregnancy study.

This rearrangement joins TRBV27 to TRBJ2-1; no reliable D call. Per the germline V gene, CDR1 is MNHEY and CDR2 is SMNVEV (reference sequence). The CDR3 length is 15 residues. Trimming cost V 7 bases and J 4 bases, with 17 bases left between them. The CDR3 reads CASTPFGGKYNEQFF. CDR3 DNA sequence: TGTGCCAGCACCCCCTTCGGCGGAAAATACAATGAGCAGTTCTTC.

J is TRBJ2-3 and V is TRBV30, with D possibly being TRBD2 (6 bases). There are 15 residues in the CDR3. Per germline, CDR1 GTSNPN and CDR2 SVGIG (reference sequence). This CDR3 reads CASDPSSVLTDTQYF. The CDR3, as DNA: TGTGCATCGGATCCGTCTAGCGTGCTCACAGATACGCAGTATTTT.

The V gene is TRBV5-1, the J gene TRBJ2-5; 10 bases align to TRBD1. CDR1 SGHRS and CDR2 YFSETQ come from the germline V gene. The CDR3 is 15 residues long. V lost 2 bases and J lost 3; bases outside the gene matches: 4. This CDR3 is CASSLSGTGEETQYF. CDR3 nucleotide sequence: TGCGCCAGCAGCTTATCCGGGACAGGGGAAGAGACCCAGTACTTC.

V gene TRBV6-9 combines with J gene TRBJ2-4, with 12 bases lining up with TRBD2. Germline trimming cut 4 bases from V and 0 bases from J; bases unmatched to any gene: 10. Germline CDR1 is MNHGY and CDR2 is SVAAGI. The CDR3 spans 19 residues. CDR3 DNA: TGTGCCAGCAGTTTCGGACTAGCGGGGATGAGGCTAGCCAAAAACATTCAGTACTTC. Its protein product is CASSFGLAGMRLAKNIQYF.

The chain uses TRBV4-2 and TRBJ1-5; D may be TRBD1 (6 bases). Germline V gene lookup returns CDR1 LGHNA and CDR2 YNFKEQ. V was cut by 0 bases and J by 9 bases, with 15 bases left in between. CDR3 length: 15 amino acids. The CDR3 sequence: CASSQDTDRLRPQHF. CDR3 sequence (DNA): TGTGCCAGCAGCCAAGATACAGACAGGCTCCGGCCCCAGCATTTT.

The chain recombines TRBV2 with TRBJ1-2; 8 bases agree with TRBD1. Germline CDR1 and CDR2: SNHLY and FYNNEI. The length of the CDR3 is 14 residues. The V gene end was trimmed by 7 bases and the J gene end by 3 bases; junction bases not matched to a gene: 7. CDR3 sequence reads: CASTGQGGDYGYTF. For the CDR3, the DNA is TGTGCCAGCACCGGACAGGGCGGTGACTATGGCTACACCTTC.

The CDR3 reads CASHQQGGTGELFF. The CDR3 DNA sequence: TGTGCCAGCCACCAACAGGGTGGCACCGGGGAGCTGTTTTTT. This chain uses TRBV2 with TRBJ2-2; a possible D gene is TRBD1 (6 bases). The V and J ends lost 8 bases and 4 bases respectively, with 14 bases between them. The CDR3 extends over 14 amino acids. CDR1 SNHLY and CDR2 FYNNEI come from the germline V gene.